Below, 2 T cell receptor beta chains from the same sample are listed, as sequenced in a study of T cells in localized non-small cell lung cancer (dated by TCRdb to the early 2020s). The library was prepared using the immunoSEQ multiplex PCR assay. Here the immuneACCESS table is served through TCRdb, limited to in-frame sequences with V and J called. Missing clones are a known gap in these copies; in checked studies unresolved V genes cover under half, and the rest lacks a known reason. For this sample the table gives about 40,000 clones, of which under 90% were detected only once. In total, the top ten clones hold 6.5% to 8% of the sample. This material consisted of peripheral blood mononuclear cells, taken before any cancer treatment. The origin of the receptors is a male donor at least 60 years old with stage II lung adenocarcinoma.

This chain links TRBV5-4 with TRBJ2-1; 10 bases match TRBD1. With 3 bases clipped from V and 5 bases from J, the junction kept 2 bases outside the gene matches. The germline V gene has CDR1 SGHNT and CDR2 YYREEE (reference sequence). This CDR3 comprises 14 residues. The CDR3: CASSYGTGDNEQFF. In nucleotides, the CDR3 is TGTGCCAGCAGCTACGGGACAGGGGACAATGAGCAGTTCTTC.

The sample holds a few counts of this clone. V usage is TRBV2 and J usage is TRBJ1-2; D gene ambiguous. V was cut by 4 bases and J by 2 bases, with 14 bases left in between. Germline-derived CDR1 and CDR2 are SNHLY and FYNNEI. The CDR3 has 15 residues. DNA of the CDR3: TGTGCCAGCAGTGTAAACTGGGGAGGGAACTATGGCTACACCTTC. Its translation: CASSVNWGGNYGYTF.